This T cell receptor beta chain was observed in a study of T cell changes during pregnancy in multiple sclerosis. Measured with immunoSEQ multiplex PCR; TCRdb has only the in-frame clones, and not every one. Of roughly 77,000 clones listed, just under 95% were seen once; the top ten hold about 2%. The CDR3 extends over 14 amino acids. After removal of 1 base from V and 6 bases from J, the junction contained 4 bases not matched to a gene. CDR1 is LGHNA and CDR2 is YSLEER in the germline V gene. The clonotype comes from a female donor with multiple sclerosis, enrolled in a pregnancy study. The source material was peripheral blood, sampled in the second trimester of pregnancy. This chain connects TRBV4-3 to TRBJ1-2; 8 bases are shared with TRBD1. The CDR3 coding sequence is TGCGCCAGCAGCCAAGCAGGGGGCGGGCATGGCTACACCTTC. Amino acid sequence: CASSQAGGGHGYTF.